This is a list of T cell receptor beta chains from one sample in a study of cytomegalovirus exposure and HLA in healthy donors. The protocol was immunoSEQ multiplex PCR, while the TCRdb copy is restricted to in-frame clones and leaves out a portion. This sample has over 130,000 clones, with approximately 80% found just once. The sample consisted of PBMCs. These receptors all stem from a woman aged 40-49 years in good health and CMV-seropositive. Both conserved end residues are part of each CDR3. D genes are given only for firm matches. Clone size appears in some rows only: once, few, many, or a class for an expanded clone.

j_gene	d_gene	len	abundance	v_gene	CDR3aa	CDR3nt
TRBJ2-2	.	14	.	TRBV19	CASSLSLFPGELFF	TGTGCCAGTAGTTTGAGCCTATTTCCCGGGGAGCTGTTTTTT
TRBJ2-1	TRBD2	16	.	TRBV7-9	CSSSLDPTGGKDEQFF	TGTTCCAGCAGCTTAGATCCCACGGGAGGAAAAGATGAGCAGTTCTTC
TRBJ2-1	.	12	few	TRBV10-3	CAISGQDNEQFF	TGTGCCATCAGTGGGCAGGACAATGAGCAGTTCTTC
TRBJ2-5	TRBD2	16	.	TRBV10-3	CAISGTSGSNRETQYF	TGTGCCATCAGTGGAACTAGCGGGAGCAACAGGGAGACCCAGTACTTC
TRBJ2-1	.	13	once	TRBV7-3	CASSFGYGDEQFF	TGTGCCAGCAGCTTCGGATACGGGGATGAGCAGTTCTTC
TRBJ2-5	TRBD1	14	.	TRBV6-5	CASSYDRGQQEQYF	TGTGCCAGCAGTTACGACAGGGGGCAGCAGGAGCAGTACTTC
TRBJ1-4	.	13	.	TRBV18	CASSPGTNEKLFF	TGTGCCAGCTCACCTGGCACTAATGAAAAACTGTTTTTT
TRBJ1-5	.	13	.	TRBV19	CASRDRTDQPQHF	TGTGCCAGTAGAGACAGGACAGATCAGCCCCAGCATTTT
TRBJ1-1	.	14	.	TRBV5-1	CASSLQRPNTEAFF	TGCGCCAGCAGCTTGCAGCGACCGAACACTGAAGCTTTCTTT
TRBJ2-1	.	13	few	TRBV15	CATSRDRRWGQFF	TGTGCCACCAGCAGAGATCGGAGGTGGGGGCAGTTCTTC
TRBJ1-5	.	17	.	TRBV6-4	CAPIPNGGLRSNQPQHF	TGTGCCCCGATCCCCAACGGGGGGTTGAGGAGCAATCAGCCCCAGCATTTT
TRBJ2-4	.	13	once	TRBV11-2	CASSLGLEGIQYF	TGTGCCAGCAGCTTAGGACTGGAGGGCATTCAGTACTTC
TRBJ2-5	TRBD1	12	.	TRBV2	CASNDRAETQYF	TGTGCCAGCAATGACAGGGCAGAGACCCAGTACTTC
TRBJ2-1	TRBD1	13	.	TRBV6-5	CANRTGTYNEQFF	TGTGCCAATAGGACAGGAACCTACAATGAGCAGTTCTTC
TRBJ1-5	.	14	.	TRBV28	CASSSSQGHQPQHF	TGTGCCAGCAGTTCATCTCAGGGGCATCAGCCCCAGCATTTT
TRBJ1-5	.	18	.	TRBV15	CATSREDFRPWGNQPQHF	TGTGCCACCAGCAGAGAGGACTTTCGCCCATGGGGCAATCAGCCCCAGCATTTT
TRBJ1-2	TRBD1	15	few	TRBV4-1	CASSQSRDRDYGYTF	TGCGCCAGCAGCCAGAGCCGGGACAGGGACTATGGCTACACCTTC
TRBJ2-7	.	15	few	TRBV4-1	CASSQEGVSSYEQYF	TGCGCCAGCAGCCAAGAAGGGGTAAGCAGCTACGAGCAGTACTTC
TRBJ2-3	.	15	.	TRBV5-1	CASSLVQGSTDTQYF	TGCGCCAGCAGCTTGGTCCAGGGGAGCACAGATACGCAGTATTTT
TRBJ2-3	TRBD2	18	.	TRBV5-1	CASSLYGTSGTNTDTQYF	TGCGCCAGCAGCTTGTACGGGACTAGCGGGACAAACACAGATACGCAGTATTTT
TRBJ2-1	TRBD2	18	once	TRBV6-1	CASSEGAGGRSWSDEQFF	TGTGCCAGCAGTGAAGGAGCGGGCGGGAGGTCGTGGAGTGATGAGCAGTTCTTC
TRBJ1-3	.	13	few	TRBV19	CATSRGSGNTIYF	TGTGCCACTTCCAGGGGCTCTGGAAACACCATATATTTT
TRBJ2-2	TRBD2	16	.	TRBV2	CASRKGLAGVAGELFF	TGTGCCAGCAGGAAGGGACTAGCGGGAGTGGCCGGGGAGCTGTTTTTT
TRBJ1-2	TRBD1	15	few	TRBV2	CASREGQGRIYGYTF	TGTGCCAGCAGGGAGGGACAGGGGCGGATCTATGGCTACACCTTC
TRBJ2-7	TRBD2	15	.	TRBV6-1	CASILLAGAGGEQYF	TGTGCCAGCATCCTCCTGGCTGGAGCGGGAGGCGAGCAGTACTTC
TRBJ1-4	TRBD1	15	few	TRBV28	CASTMGDREGEKLFF	TGTGCCAGCACCATGGGGGACAGGGAGGGTGAAAAACTGTTTTTT
TRBJ1-5	.	15	.	TRBV28	CASSPREGLEQPQHF	TGTGCCAGCAGTCCCCGGGAAGGTCTGGAACAGCCCCAGCATTTT
TRBJ1-2	TRBD1	20	.	TRBV27	CASRATLGDRGIPPPYGYTF	TGTGCCAGCAGGGCAACCTTGGGGGACAGGGGGATCCCTCCCCCATATGGCTACACCTTC